The 27 T cell receptor beta chains below come from one sample, sequenced in a study of blood T cell repertoires in COVID-19 (dated by TCRdb to 2020 to 2022). Library preparation employed the immunoSEQ multiplex PCR assay. This immuneACCESS table, as held by TCRdb, lists in-frame sequences with V and J called but not all clones. Of the missing ones, under half trace to an unresolved V gene in checked studies; the others have no known cause. The sample table holds 100,000 or so clones, of which about 86% were seen once. The ten largest clones take up 2% to 3% of the sample. Sample: PBMCs or T cells enriched from blood (not recorded which). These receptors all come from a woman aged 50 to 60 who had recovered from COVID-19.

This sequence joins TRBV19 and TRBJ2-1, with 13 positions matching TRBD2. Trimming cost V 4 bases and J 2 bases; bases outside gene matches: 2. This CDR3 is built from 16 residues. Germline values: CDR1 LNHDA, CDR2 SQIVND (reference sequence). As DNA, the CDR3 is TGTGCCAGTAGTACACTAGCGGGAGGGCCCTACAATGAGCAGTTCTTC. This translates into CASSTLAGGPYNEQFF.

This rearrangement joins TRBV5-1 to TRBJ1-1, with 8 bases that match TRBD1. The germline CDR1 and CDR2 sequences are SGHRS and YFSETQ. CDR3 length equals 15 residues. J lost 6 bases, V lost 2 bases, and 9 bases had no gene match. CDR3 loop: CASSFVQGARAEAFF. The CDR3, as DNA: TGCGCCAGCAGCTTCGTGCAGGGGGCTCGGGCTGAAGCTTTCTTT.

V usage is TRBV4-1 and J usage is TRBJ1-2; D may be TRBD1 (5 bases). V was trimmed by 0 bases and J by 7 bases, leaving 12 bases between them. Germline assignment: CDR1 MGHRA and CDR2 YSYEKL. The CDR3 is 14 residues long. DNA of the CDR3: TGCGCCAGCAGCCAAGATTCAGGGCGAGGTGGCTACACCTTC. Amino acids: CASSQDSGRGGYTF.

The J gene is TRBJ2-3, the V gene TRBV5-1; the match to TRBD2 covers 10 bases. The ends lost 7 bases at V and 6 bases at J; junction bases unmatched: 8. Germline CDR1 reads SGHRS; CDR2 reads YFSETQ. This CDR3 comprises 14 residues. This CDR3 reads CASSRASGSDTQYF. The CDR3 nucleotides are TGCGCCAGCTCCCGTGCTAGCGGGAGCGATACGCAGTATTTT.

The J gene is TRBJ2-5, the V gene TRBV11-1, with 7 bases matching TRBD1. Germline V gene data show CDR1 as SGHAT and CDR2 as FQDESV (reference sequence). CDR3 length: 18 residues. With 0 bases clipped from V and 0 bases from J, the junction kept 10 bases outside the gene matches. The CDR3 protein is CASSLARTQGFDQETQYF. In nucleotides, the CDR3 is TGTGCCAGCAGCTTAGCACGTACACAGGGGTTTGACCAAGAGACCCAGTACTTC.

The CDR3 region is CASSFFSSGASGTQYF. The CDR3 DNA reads TGTGCCAGCAGTTTTTTTTCTAGCGGGGCATCGGGGACCCAGTACTTC. The chain carries TRBV28 and TRBJ2-5; 9 bases match TRBD2. CDR1 MDHEN and CDR2 SYDVKM come from the germline V gene. Trimming at V came to 3 bases and at J to 7 bases, leaving 12 bases not matched to a gene. The CDR3 sequence is 16 residues long. Full variable domain (rest looked up from reference TRBV28 and TRBJ2-5): DVKVTQSSRYLVKRTGEKVFLECVQDMDHENMFWYRQDPGLGLRLIYFSYDVKMKEKGDIPEGYSVSREKKERFSLILESASTNQTSMYLCASSFFSSGASGTQYFGPGTRLLVL.

This chain links TRBV19 with TRBJ1-1, with a weak D call TRBD1 (6 bases). V lost 1 base to trimming and J lost 1 base, with 7 bases between them. The CDR3 loop spans 14 amino acids. CDR1 is LNHDA and CDR2 is SQIVND in the germline V gene (reference sequence). The DNA of the CDR3 is TGTGCCAGTAGTATAGGAGGGGGGAACACTGAAGCTTTCTTT. It translates to CASSIGGGNTEAFF.

This chain uses TRBV5-1 with TRBJ2-7, with 15 bases matching TRBD2. V was pared by 0 bases and J by 5 bases, with 6 bases of the junction left unmatched. The CDR3 extends over 17 amino acids. The germline V gene has CDR1 SGHRS and CDR2 YFSETQ. In DNA form, the CDR3 reads TGCGCCAGCAGCTTGGAAGGGACTAGCGGGGGGCCCGACGAGCAGTACTTC. The encoded protein is CASSLEGTSGGPDEQYF.

This sequence joins TRBV2 and TRBJ1-2; a possible D gene is TRBD1 (6 bases). V lost 2 bases, J lost 6 bases, and 16 bases lay in between. Germline lookup yields CDR1 SNHLY and CDR2 FYNNEI. This CDR3 is built from 15 residues. The DNA of the CDR3 is TGTGCCAGCAGTGAAACGGGGGGCGCGTGGGATGGCTACACCTTC. Amino acid sequence: CASSETGGAWDGYTF. Complete variable domain (other parts from reference TRBV2 and TRBJ1-2): EPEVTQTPSHQVTQMGQEVILRCVPISNHLYFYWYRQILGQKVEFLVSFYNNEISEKSEIFDDQFSVERPDGSNFTLKIRSTKLEDSAMYFCASSETGGAWDGYTFGSGTRLTVV.

The rearrangement joins TRBV9 to TRBJ2-1, with 7 bases identical to TRBD2. V lost 1 base and J lost 9; bases outside the gene matches: 10. The CDR3 sequence is 15 residues long. Looked up from germline, CDR1 is SGDLS and CDR2 is YYNGEE. The CDR3 coding sequence is TGTGCCAGCAGCGTAAGTGGGCGGGAGATGGTTGAGCAGTTCTTC. This translates into CASSVSGREMVEQFF.

This chain connects TRBV7-9 to TRBJ2-1; perhaps TRBD1 as D (6 bases). Deletions cut 4 bases from V and 0 bases from J, with 10 bases between. Germline loops: CDR1 SEHNR, CDR2 FQNEAQ (reference sequence). The CDR3 length is 15 residues. The CDR3 loop is CASSSTGSSYNEQFF. For the CDR3, the DNA is TGTGCCAGCAGCTCTACAGGGAGCTCCTACAATGAGCAGTTCTTC.

This clone was observed once. The genes are TRBV28 and TRBJ2-7; TRBD1 matches at 10 bases. The junction had 7 bases not matched to a gene; V was cut back by 2 bases and J by 6 bases. The CDR3 length is 15 residues. The V gene's germline CDR1 is MDHEN and CDR2 SYDVKM. This CDR3 reads CASSLMRDRGGEQYF. CDR3 DNA sequence: TGTGCCAGCAGTTTAATGAGGGACAGGGGCGGCGAGCAGTACTTC.

This chain connects TRBV10-2 to TRBJ1-6; no firm D call. The germline V and J ends were trimmed by 2 bases and 0 bases, with 14 bases remaining between them. Germline CDR1 and CDR2: WSHSY and SAAADI. The CDR3 runs to 18 residues. The CDR3 DNA follows: TGCGCCAGCAGTGAGGGCGCCGGGTACTACTCCTATAATTCACCCCTCCACTTT. Encoded protein: CASSEGAGYYSYNSPLHF.

The chain couples TRBV27 to TRBJ2-2, with TRBD1 identical over 7 bases. The junction had 8 bases not matched to a gene; V was cut back by 10 bases and J by 3 bases. Germline V CDR1 and CDR2: MNHEY, SMNVEV (reference sequence). CDR3 length equals 14 residues. CDR3 amino acids: CATSLQGYTGELFF. The CDR3 DNA reads as TGTGCCACCAGCTTACAGGGGTACACCGGGGAGCTGTTTTTT.

The DNA of the CDR3 is TGTGCCAGCAGCCCGACAGGGGGCGCGAACTACGAGCAGTACTTC. The encoded protein is CASSPTGGANYEQYF. This chain uses TRBV27 with TRBJ2-7, with TRBD1 matching over 10 bases. The length of the CDR3 is 15 residues. CDR1 is MNHEY and CDR2 is SMNVEV in the germline V gene (reference sequence). Germline trimming cut 6 bases from V and 3 bases from J; bases unmatched to any gene: 8.

This clone turned up a few times. The chain combines TRBV18 with TRBJ2-7; TRBD2 matches 11 bases. This CDR3 region has 18 residues. CDR1 KGHSH and CDR2 LQKENI come from the germline V gene. V was pared by 2 bases and J by 2 bases, with 11 bases of the junction left unmatched. The CDR3 loop reads CASSPSLFSGGAPYEQYF. DNA for the CDR3: TGTGCCAGCTCACCATCCCTCTTTAGCGGGGGGGCCCCCTACGAGCAGTACTTC.

The rearrangement joins TRBV9 to TRBJ2-1, with 11 bases lining up with TRBD2. The CDR3 runs to 15 residues. After removal of 3 bases from V and 2 bases from J, the junction contained 1 base not matched to a gene. Germline CDR1 SGDLS, CDR2 YYNGEE. CDR3 nucleotides: TGTGCCAGCAGCGGACTAGCGGGGCCCTACAATGAGCAGTTCTTC. This gives the protein CASSGLAGPYNEQFF. Full variable domain (missing parts from reference TRBV9 and TRBJ2-1): DSGVTQTPKHLITATGQRVTLRCSPRSGDLSVYWYQQSLDQGLQFLIQYYNGEERAKGNILERFSAQQFPDLHSELNLSSLELGDSALYFCASSGLAGPYNEQFFGPGTRLTVL.

This clone was observed a few times. CDR3 amino acids: CASSQRAGTGVGNEQFF. DNA for the CDR3: TGTGCCAGCAGCCAGCGTGCCGGGACAGGGGTCGGCAATGAGCAGTTCTTC. The chain is built from TRBV4-2 and TRBJ2-1; the match to TRBD1 covers 10 bases. The CDR3 loop spans 17 amino acids. Looked up from germline, CDR1 is LGHNA and CDR2 is YNFKEQ. Losses at the gene ends were 3 bases for V and 6 bases for J; bases not matched to a gene: 11.

The V call is TRBV27, the J call TRBJ2-2, with a weak D call TRBD2 (5 bases). CDR1 is MNHEY, CDR2 SMNVEV, per germline (reference sequence). V lost 3 bases and J lost 1, with 9 bases in between. The CDR3 has 15 residues. CDR3 residues: CASSFASRNTGELFF. As DNA, the CDR3 is TGTGCCAGCAGTTTCGCTAGCCGGAACACCGGGGAGCTGTTTTTT.

J is TRBJ2-3 and V is TRBV10-3; 8 bases fit TRBD1. The germline V gene has CDR1 ENHRY and CDR2 SYGVKD. This CDR3 is built from 16 residues. Trimming cost V 4 bases and J 1 base; bases outside gene matches: 7. Written as DNA, the CDR3 is TGTGCCATCAGTGTTCGCCCGGGACAGGGCACAGATACGCAGTATTTT. Translating it yields CAISVRPGQGTDTQYF.

The V call is TRBV3-1 (or the pseudogene TRBV3-2), the J call TRBJ2-1; 8 bases line up with TRBD1. CDR1 and CDR2 from the germline V gene are LGHDT and YNNKEL (reference sequence). The CDR3 is 15 residues long. J gave up 7 bases and V 4 bases, and 9 bases lay outside the gene matches. Written as DNA, the CDR3 is TGTGCCAGCAGCCCTGGGCAGGGGGCTCGTAATGAGCAGTTCTTC. This sequence encodes CASSPGQGARNEQFF.

The genes are TRBV2 and TRBJ1-1, with a tentative D call TRBD1 (6 bases). Per the germline V gene, CDR1 is SNHLY and CDR2 is FYNNEI. The ends were cut back, 6 bases at V and 1 base at J, with 12 bases in the middle. There are 14 residues in the CDR3. The CDR3 loop reads CASSYGTQNTEAFF. The CDR3 DNA reads TGTGCCAGCAGCTACGGGACACAGAACACTGAAGCTTTCTTT.

The chain joins TRBV5-1 to TRBJ2-1, with D possibly matching TRBD2 (5 bases). Germline assignment: CDR1 SGHRS and CDR2 YFSETQ. V shed 2 bases and J shed 4 bases, with 19 bases lying between them. The CDR3 has 17 residues. The CDR3 sequence: CASSFPFAGALYNEQFF. Here the CDR3 DNA reads TGCGCCAGCAGCTTCCCCTTTGCGGGCGCCCTATACAATGAGCAGTTCTTC.

This clone appeared once. V gene TRBV5-1 combines with J gene TRBJ1-5; tentative D call: TRBD1 (6 bases). CDR1 and CDR2 (germline): SGHRS, YFSETQ. The CDR3 sequence is 15 residues long. Trimming removed 4 bases from V and 3 bases from J, with 14 bases in between. CDR3: CASSIQGLANQPQHF. The CDR3 DNA reads as TGCGCCAGCAGCATTCAGGGGCTCGCCAATCAGCCCCAGCATTTT. Full variable domain (remainder filled in from reference TRBV5-1 and TRBJ1-5): KAGVTQTPRYLIKTRGQQVTLSCSPISGHRSVSWYQQTPGQGLQFLFEYFSETQRNKGNFPGRFSGRQFSNSRSEMNVSTLELGDSALYLCASSIQGLANQPQHFGDGTRLSIL.

The rearrangement uses TRBV15 and TRBJ2-7; 10 nucleotides line up with TRBD1. The ends lost 1 base at V and 4 bases at J; junction bases unmatched: 10. This CDR3 is built from 17 residues. Germline CDR1 LNHNV, CDR2 YYDKDF (reference sequence). Written as DNA, the CDR3 is TGTGCCACCAGCAGAGGGGCGGCGGGACAGGGGCGTTACGAGCAGTACTTC. This encodes CATSRGAAGQGRYEQYF.

The chain is built from TRBV24-1 and TRBJ2-5, with TRBD2 identical over 14 bases. J lost 4 bases, V lost 12 bases, and 15 bases had no gene match. This CDR3 contains 17 residues. Germline CDR1 is KGHDR and CDR2 is SFDVKD. The CDR3 region has the DNA TGTGCCCCAGGGCCGACGGGACTAGCGGGAGTAGGAGAGACCCAGTACTTC. Amino acids: CAPGPTGLAGVGETQYF.

The chain employs TRBV6-5 and TRBJ1-5; a weak D match, TRBD1 (5 bases). The CDR3 has 15 amino acids. The germline V and J ends were trimmed by 7 bases and 1 base, with 14 bases remaining between them. The germline V gene encodes CDR1 MNHEY and CDR2 SVGAGI. The CDR3 reads CASTSSGVSNQPQHF. The DNA of the CDR3 is TGTGCCAGCACCTCATCGGGGGTGAGCAATCAGCCCCAGCATTTT.